This T cell receptor beta chain stems from a study of early T cells in non-severe SARS-CoV-2 infection. Overall study context: The authors sequenced bulk RNA from unsorted whole blood, leaving chains unpaired.

Findings of the study overall: Matches to VDJdb favored anti-spike CD8 responses and missed private and CD4 specificities.

Note on this clonotype: The antigen is undetermined.

Unique molecular identifiers were affixed to single, distinct cDNA molecules. One entry per CDR3 protein results from TCRdb running MiXCR on the 5' RACE reads. Of some 48,000 distinct CDR3 sequences listed, roughly 6.2% were seen once; the top ten hold around 6.9%. This specimen consisted of whole blood, obtained at baseline. The TCR sequence derives from an adult who was a healthcare worker with PCR-confirmed SARS-CoV-2 infection or an uninfected control (not recorded which).

CDR3 residues: CASSQDLPSGNSPLHF. CDR3 nucleotide sequence: TGTGCCAGCAGCCAAGATCTACCTTCGGGTAATTCACCCCTCCACTTT. The chain links TRBV3-2 to TRBJ1-6. TRBV3-2 represents a pseudogene. The CDR3 is 16 residues long.